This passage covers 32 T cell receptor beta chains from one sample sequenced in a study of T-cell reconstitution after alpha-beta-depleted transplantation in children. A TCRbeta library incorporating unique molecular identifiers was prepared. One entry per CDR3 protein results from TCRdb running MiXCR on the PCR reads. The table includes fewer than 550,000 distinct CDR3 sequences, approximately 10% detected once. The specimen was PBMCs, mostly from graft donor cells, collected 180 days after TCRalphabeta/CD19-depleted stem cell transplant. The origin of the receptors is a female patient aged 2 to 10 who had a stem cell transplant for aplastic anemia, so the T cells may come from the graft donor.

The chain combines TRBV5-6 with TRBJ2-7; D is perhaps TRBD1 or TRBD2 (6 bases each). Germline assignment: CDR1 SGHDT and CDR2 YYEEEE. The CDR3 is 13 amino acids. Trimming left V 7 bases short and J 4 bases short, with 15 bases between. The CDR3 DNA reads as TGTGCCAGCCCCTGGGGGGCAGGATACGAGCAGTACTTC. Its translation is CASPWGAGYEQYF.

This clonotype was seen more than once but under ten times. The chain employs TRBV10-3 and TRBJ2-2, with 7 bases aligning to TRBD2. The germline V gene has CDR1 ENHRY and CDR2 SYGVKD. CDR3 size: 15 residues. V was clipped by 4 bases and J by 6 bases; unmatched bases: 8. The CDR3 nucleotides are TGTGCCATCAGTGCGGCGGGAGTGGGGGCCGGGGAGCTGTTTTTT. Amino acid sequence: CAISAAGVGAGELFF.

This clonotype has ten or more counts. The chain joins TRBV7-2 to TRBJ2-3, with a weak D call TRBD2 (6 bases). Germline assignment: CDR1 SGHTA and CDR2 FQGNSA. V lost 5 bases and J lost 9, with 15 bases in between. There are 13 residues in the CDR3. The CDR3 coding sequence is TGTGCCAGCAGCCCCTCGGGGGAAAGGACGCAGTATTTT. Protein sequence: CASSPSGERTQYF.

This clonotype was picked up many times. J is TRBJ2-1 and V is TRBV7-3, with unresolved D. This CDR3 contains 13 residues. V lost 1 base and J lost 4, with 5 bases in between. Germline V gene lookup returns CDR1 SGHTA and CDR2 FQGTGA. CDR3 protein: CASSLMGYNEQFF. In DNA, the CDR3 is TGTGCCAGCAGCTTAATGGGGTACAATGAGCAGTTCTTC.

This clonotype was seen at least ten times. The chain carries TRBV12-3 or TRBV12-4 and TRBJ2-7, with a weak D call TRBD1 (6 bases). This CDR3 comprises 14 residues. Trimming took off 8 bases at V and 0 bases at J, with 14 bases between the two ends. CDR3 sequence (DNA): TGTGCCAGCGGCCCTCAGGGACACTCCTACGAGCAGTACTTC. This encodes CASGPQGHSYEQYF.

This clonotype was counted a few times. CDR3 amino acids: CSAHRPSYNEQFF. CDR3 coding DNA: TGCAGTGCCCACCGACCCTCCTACAATGAGCAGTTCTTC. This chain uses TRBV20-1 with TRBJ2-1, with D hard to call. Trimming pared 6 bases from V and 0 bases from J, leaving 9 bases between. CDR3 length: 13 residues. Germline V gene sequence: CDR1 DFQATT, CDR2 SNEGSKA (reference sequence).

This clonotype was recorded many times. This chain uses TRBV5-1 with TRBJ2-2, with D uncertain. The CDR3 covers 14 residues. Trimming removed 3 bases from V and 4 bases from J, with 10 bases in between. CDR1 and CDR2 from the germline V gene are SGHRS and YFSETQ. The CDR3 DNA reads TGCGCCAGCAGCTCCCTGAAATCCACCGGGGAGCTGTTTTTT. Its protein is CASSSLKSTGELFF.

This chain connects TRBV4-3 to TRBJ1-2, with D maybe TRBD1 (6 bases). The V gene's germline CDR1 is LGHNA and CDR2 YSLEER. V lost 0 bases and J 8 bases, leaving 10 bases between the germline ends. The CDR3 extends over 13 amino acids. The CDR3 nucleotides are TGCGCCAGCAGCCAAGAGGACAGTACGGGCTACACCTTC. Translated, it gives CASSQEDSTGYTF.

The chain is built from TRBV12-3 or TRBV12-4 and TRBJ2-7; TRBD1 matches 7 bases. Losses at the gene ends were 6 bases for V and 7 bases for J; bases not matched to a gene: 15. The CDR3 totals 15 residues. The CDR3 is CASSRPPGQLGEQYF. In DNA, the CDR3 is TGTGCCAGCAGCAGACCTCCGGGACAGCTTGGGGAGCAGTACTTC.

The CDR3 loop is CASSMDMNTEAFF. The CDR3 DNA is TGTGCCAGTAGTATGGACATGAACACTGAAGCTTTCTTT. The chain combines TRBV19 with TRBJ1-1; D possibly corresponds to TRBD1 (5 bases). Germline CDR1 and CDR2: LNHDA and SQIVND (reference sequence). This CDR3 is 13 amino acids long. Trimming left V 3 bases short and J 0 bases short, with 5 bases between.

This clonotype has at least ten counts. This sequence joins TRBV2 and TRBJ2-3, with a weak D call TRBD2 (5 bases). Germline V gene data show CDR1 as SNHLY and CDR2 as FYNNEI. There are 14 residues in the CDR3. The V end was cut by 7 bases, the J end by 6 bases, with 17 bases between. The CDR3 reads CASKAGPHSDTQYF. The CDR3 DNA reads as TGTGCCAGCAAGGCGGGTCCCCACAGTGATACGCAGTATTTT.

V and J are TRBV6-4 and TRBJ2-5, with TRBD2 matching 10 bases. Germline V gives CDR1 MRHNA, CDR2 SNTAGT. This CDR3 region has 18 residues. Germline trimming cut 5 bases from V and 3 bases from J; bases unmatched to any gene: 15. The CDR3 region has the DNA TGTGCCAGCAGTCGGACTCGAACGACCGGGACTAGCGAAGAGACCCAGTACTTC. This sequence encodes CASSRTRTTGTSEETQYF.

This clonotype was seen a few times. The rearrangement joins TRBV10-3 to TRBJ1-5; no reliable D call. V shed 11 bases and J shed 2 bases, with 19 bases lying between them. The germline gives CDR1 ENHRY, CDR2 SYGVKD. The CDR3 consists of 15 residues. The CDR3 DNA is TGTGCCCCCCACCCTATGAGGATCGGCAATCAGCCCCAGCATTTT. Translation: CAPHPMRIGNQPQHF.

The DNA for the CDR3 is TGTGCCAGCCACGACAGGGACAATCAGCCCCAGCATTTT. Its protein product is CASHDRDNQPQHF. This rearrangement joins TRBV28 to TRBJ1-5; 7 bases agree with TRBD1. Germline lookup yields CDR1 MDHEN and CDR2 SYDVKM. The CDR3 contains 13 residues. V was pared by 8 bases and J by 3 bases, with 4 bases of the junction left unmatched.

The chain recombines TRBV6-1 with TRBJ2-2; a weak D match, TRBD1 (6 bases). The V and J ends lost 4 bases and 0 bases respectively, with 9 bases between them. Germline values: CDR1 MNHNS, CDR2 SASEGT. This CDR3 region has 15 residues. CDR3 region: CASSVDSANTGELFF. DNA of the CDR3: TGTGCCAGCAGTGTGGACAGCGCGAACACCGGGGAGCTGTTTTTT.

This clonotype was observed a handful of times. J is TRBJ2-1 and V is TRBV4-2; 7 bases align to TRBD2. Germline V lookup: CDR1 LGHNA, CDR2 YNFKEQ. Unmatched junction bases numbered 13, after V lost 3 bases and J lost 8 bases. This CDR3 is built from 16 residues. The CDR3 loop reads CASSQTLASLGHEQFF. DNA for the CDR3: TGTGCCAGCAGCCAGACACTAGCGTCCCTTGGGCATGAGCAGTTCTTC.

The CDR3 DNA reads as TGTGCCAGCAGCTCCGCAGACAGGGGGCGCACCGGGGAGCTGTTTTTT. This codes for CASSSADRGRTGELFF. This sequence joins TRBV16 and TRBJ2-2; 10 bases agree with TRBD1. The CDR3 covers 16 residues. Per germline, CDR1 KGHSY and CDR2 FQNENV. Losses at the gene ends were 5 bases for V and 4 bases for J; bases not matched to a gene: 7. Based on the CDR3 plus reference TRBV16 and TRBJ2-2, the full variable domain is GEEVAQTPKHLVRGEGQKAKLYCAPIKGHSYVFWYQQVLKNEFKFLISFQNENVFDETGMPKERFSAKCLPNSPCSLEIQATKLEDSAVYFCASSSADRGRTGELFFGEGSRLTVL.

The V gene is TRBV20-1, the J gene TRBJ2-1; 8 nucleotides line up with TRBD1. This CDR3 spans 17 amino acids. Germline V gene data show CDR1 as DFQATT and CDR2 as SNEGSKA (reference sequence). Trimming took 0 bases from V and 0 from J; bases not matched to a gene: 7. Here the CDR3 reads CSAREKGQVVSYNEQFF. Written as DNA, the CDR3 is TGCAGTGCTAGAGAAAAGGGACAGGTAGTCTCCTACAATGAGCAGTTCTTC.

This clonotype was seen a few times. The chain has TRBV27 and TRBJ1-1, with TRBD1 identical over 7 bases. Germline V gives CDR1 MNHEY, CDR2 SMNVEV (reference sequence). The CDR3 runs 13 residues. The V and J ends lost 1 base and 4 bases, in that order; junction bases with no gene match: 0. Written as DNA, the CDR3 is TGTGCCAGCAGTTTATGGGACAGCACTGAAGCTTTCTTT. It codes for CASSLWDSTEAFF.

The CDR3 nucleotides are TGTGCCATCAGCGCGGACCAGGGGGTTCAGCCCCAGCATTTT. Its protein is CAISADQGVQPQHF. The rearrangement uses TRBV10-3 and TRBJ1-5, with 7 bases aligning to TRBD1. The CDR3 loop spans 14 amino acids. Germline V gives CDR1 ENHRY, CDR2 SYGVKD. V shed 6 bases, J shed 6 bases, and the junction held 8 bases outside the gene matches.

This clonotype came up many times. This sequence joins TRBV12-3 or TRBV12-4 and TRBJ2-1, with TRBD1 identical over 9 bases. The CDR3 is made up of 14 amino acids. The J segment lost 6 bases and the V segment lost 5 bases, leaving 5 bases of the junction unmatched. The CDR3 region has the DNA TGTGCCAGCAGTCCGGGACAGGGAACCAATGAGCAGTTCTTC. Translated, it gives CASSPGQGTNEQFF.

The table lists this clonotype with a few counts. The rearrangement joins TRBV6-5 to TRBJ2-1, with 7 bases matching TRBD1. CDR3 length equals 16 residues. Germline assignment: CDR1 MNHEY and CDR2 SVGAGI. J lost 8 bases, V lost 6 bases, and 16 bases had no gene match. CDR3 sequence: CASRSSVGQGEDEQFF. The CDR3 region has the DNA TGTGCCAGCAGGTCCTCGGTAGGGCAGGGGGAAGATGAGCAGTTCTTC.

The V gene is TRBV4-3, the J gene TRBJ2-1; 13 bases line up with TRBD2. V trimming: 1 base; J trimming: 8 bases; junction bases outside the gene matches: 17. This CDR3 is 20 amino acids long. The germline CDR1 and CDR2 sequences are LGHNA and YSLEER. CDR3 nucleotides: TGCGCCAGCAGCCAAGTTGATGAACTAGCGGGAGGGCCTCCTTGGGATGAGCAGTTCTTC. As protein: CASSQVDELAGGPPWDEQFF.

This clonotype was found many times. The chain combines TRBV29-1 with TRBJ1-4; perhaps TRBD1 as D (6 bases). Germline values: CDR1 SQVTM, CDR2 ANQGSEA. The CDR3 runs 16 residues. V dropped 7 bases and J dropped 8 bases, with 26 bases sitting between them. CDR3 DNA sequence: TGCAGCGCCACTACAGGGCCCGCGCCAATAAGCGAAAAACTGTTTTTT. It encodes CSATTGPAPISEKLFF.

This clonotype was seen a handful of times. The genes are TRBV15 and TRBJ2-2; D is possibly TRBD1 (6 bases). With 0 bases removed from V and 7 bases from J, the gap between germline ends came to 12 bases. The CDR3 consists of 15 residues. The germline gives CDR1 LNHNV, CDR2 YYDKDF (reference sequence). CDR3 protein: CATSRDWGLGGELFF. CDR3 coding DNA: TGTGCCACCAGCAGAGATTGGGGGCTAGGCGGGGAGCTGTTTTTT.

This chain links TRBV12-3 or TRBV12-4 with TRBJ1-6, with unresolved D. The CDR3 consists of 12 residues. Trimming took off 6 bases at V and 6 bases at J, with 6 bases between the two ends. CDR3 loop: CASSPGNSPLHF. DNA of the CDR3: TGTGCCAGCAGCCCGGGTAATTCACCCCTCCACTTT.

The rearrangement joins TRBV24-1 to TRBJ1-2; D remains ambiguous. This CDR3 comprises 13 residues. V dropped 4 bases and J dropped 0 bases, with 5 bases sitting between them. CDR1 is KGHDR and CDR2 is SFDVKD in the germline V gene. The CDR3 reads CATSEAPNYGYTF. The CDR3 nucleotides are TGTGCCACCAGTGAAGCTCCTAACTATGGCTACACCTTC.

The CDR3 DNA is TGCGCCAGCAGCCAAGATAGGAGGGCTCTGTTTTTT. Residues: CASSQDRRALFF. J is TRBJ1-4 and V is TRBV4-3, with D uncertain. Trimming removed 0 bases at V and 14 bases at J, with 10 bases between. The CDR3 spans 12 residues. Germline CDR1 LGHNA, CDR2 YSLEER.

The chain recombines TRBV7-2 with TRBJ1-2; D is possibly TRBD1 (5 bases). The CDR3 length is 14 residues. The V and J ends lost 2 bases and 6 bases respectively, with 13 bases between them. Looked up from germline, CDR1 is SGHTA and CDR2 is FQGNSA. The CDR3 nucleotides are TGTGCCAGCAGCTTATTCTCAGGGATGGATGGCTACACCTTC. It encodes CASSLFSGMDGYTF.

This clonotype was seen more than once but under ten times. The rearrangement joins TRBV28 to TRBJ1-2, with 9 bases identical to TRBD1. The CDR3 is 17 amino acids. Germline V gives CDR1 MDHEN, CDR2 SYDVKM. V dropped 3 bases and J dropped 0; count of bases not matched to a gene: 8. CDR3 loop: CASSFYWGQGTNYGYTF. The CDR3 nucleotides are TGTGCCAGCAGTTTTTATTGGGGACAGGGAACTAACTATGGCTACACCTTC.

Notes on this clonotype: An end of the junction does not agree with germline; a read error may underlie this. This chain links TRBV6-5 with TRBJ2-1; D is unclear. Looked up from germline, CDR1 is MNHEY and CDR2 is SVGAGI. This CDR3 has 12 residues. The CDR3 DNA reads TGTGCCAGCAGCCACCGCTACAATGAACAGTTCTTC. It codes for CASSHRYNEQFF.

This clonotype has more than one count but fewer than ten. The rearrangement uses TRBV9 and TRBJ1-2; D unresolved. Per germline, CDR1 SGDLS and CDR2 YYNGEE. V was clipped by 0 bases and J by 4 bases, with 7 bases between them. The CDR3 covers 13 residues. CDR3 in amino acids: CASSVEQGYGYTF. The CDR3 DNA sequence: TGTGCCAGCAGCGTAGAACAAGGCTATGGCTACACCTTC.